These T cell receptor beta chains were read from a single sample in a study of a mutant IDH1 vaccine in newly diagnosed glioma. Clones were sequenced by immunoSEQ multiplex PCR, and TCRdb holds only the in-frame ones, with some missing. The table lists roughly 32,000 clones, approximately 89% of them singletons. These receptors lack a known antigen. Sample: PBMCs, taken from a glioma patient whose treatment included an IDH1 peptide vaccine. The receptor set was obtained from a man aged 40-55 years with glioma. CDR3s include the opening cysteine and the closing phenylalanine or tryptophan. A D gene is named only where the DNA matches it firmly. Clone size is given for some rows only: seen once, a few or many times, or a class if the clone is expanded.

>TRBV29-1|NA|NA|TRBJ1-1
TGCAGCGTTGAAGATGCACTCGGGGGAAAGATTGGTGAAGCTTTCTTT
CSVEDALGGKIGEAFF
>TRBV4-2|NA|TRBD2|TRBJ2-3
TGTGCCAGCAGCCAAGGGCGGGGGGGCAGCACAGATACGCAGTATTTT
CASSQGRGGSTDTQYF
>TRBV2|NA|TRBD1|TRBJ1-6
TGTGCCAGCAGTGTGGGGGACAGGGGCCGTTCACCCCTCCACTTT
CASSVGDRGRSPLHF
>TRBV6-4|NA|NA|TRBJ1-2
TGTGCCAGCAGTGAGACAGGCTATGGCTACACCTTC
CASSETGYGYTF
>TRBV19|NA|NA|TRBJ1-2
TGTGCCAGTAGTATAGATGCACGGAACTATGGCTACACCTTC
CASSIDARNYGYTF
>TRBV2|once|NA|TRBJ2-6
TGTGCCAGCAGTGAACTTGGAAGCTCTGGGGCCAACGTCCTGACTTTC
CASSELGSSGANVLTF
>TRBV28|NA|NA|TRBJ1-1
TGTGCCATCATAGGGGTGGAGGACACTGAAGCTTTCTTT
CAIIGVEDTEAFF
>TRBV18|NA|NA|TRBJ1-2
TGTGCCAGCTCATCCCTGGGCAGACAAGGGGGTCCCTATGGCTACACCTTC
CASSSLGRQGGPYGYTF
>TRBV9|once|TRBD1|TRBJ1-4
TGTGCCAGCAGCGTTGGACAGGGAGGGGAAAAACTGTTTTTT
CASSVGQGGEKLFF
>TRBV2|NA|TRBD1|TRBJ2-3
TGTGCCAGCAGTGCCGACAGGGGTACCACAGATACGCAGTATTTT
CASSADRGTTDTQYF
>TRBV6-1|once|NA|TRBJ2-3
TGTGCCAGCAGTGAAACGGCAGCCACAGATACGCAGTATTTT
CASSETAATDTQYF
>TRBV18|NA|TRBD1|TRBJ1-4
TGTGCCAGCTCACCACCTCAGGGGGCTAATGAAAAACTGTTTTTT
CASSPPQGANEKLFF
>TRBV4-2|NA|TRBD1|TRBJ2-7
TGTGCCAGCGGCCTACAGGGGGCCTACGAGCAGTACTTC
CASGLQGAYEQYF
>TRBV15|once|NA|TRBJ1-5
TGTGCCACCAGCCCCCGTGGGGACCGGGGCAATCAGCCCCAGCATTTT
CATSPRGDRGNQPQHF
>TRBV7-9|NA|NA|TRBJ1-5
TGTGCCAGCAGCTTGACGGGGGATCAGCCCCAGCATTTT
CASSLTGDQPQHF
>TRBV10-3|NA|NA|TRBJ2-7
TGTGCCATCAGTGCAGGGACCGAAGCCTACGAGCAGTACTTC
CAISAGTEAYEQYF
>TRBV21-1|NA|NA|TRBJ1-2
TGTGCCAGCAGCAAAGAGGCGTTGGGCTATGGCTACACCTTC
CASSKEALGYGYTF
>TRBV29-1|few|TRBD1|TRBJ1-1
TGCAGCGTTGGTGGGACAGTAGGCACTGAAGCTTTCTTT
CSVGGTVGTEAFF
>TRBV19|NA|NA|TRBJ1-5
TGTGCCAGTAGTATCGGGGGGAATCAGCCCCAGCATTTT
CASSIGGNQPQHF
>TRBV12-1|NA|NA|TRBJ1-1
TGTGCCAGACGGGGACGCCCTGAAGGTGGGACTGAAGCTTTCTTT
CARRGRPEGGTEAFF
>TRBV4-1|NA|TRBD1|TRBJ1-3
TGCGCCAGCAGCCAGGGGACAGGCCGGGGAAACACCATATATTTT
CASSQGTGRGNTIYF
>TRBV14|NA|NA|TRBJ1-1
TGTGCCAGCAGCCAAGGGGCAGCCCTGAACACTGAAGCTTTCTTT
CASSQGAALNTEAFF
>TRBV9|once|NA|TRBJ2-3
TGTGCCAGCAGCGTCCAGCGCGGCGATACGCAGTATTTT
CASSVQRGDTQYF
>TRBV7-2|NA|NA|TRBJ2-7
TGTGCCAGCAGCTTAGCAGGGGGTTTGGACTACGAGCAGTACTTC
CASSLAGGLDYEQYF
>TRBV19|once|TRBD1|TRBJ2-2
TGTGCCAGTAGCCCAAGGGGGACAGGGAACACCGGGGAGCTGTTTTTT
CASSPRGTGNTGELFF
>TRBV6-5|NA|TRBD2|TRBJ2-1
TGTGCCAGCAGTCGATCTAGCGGGAGCATGAATGAGCAGTTCTTC
CASSRSSGSMNEQFF
>TRBV12-1|NA|NA|TRBJ1-2
TGTGCCAGCAGCTTTGGCAGGGCTCCATATGGCTACACCTTC
CASSFGRAPYGYTF
>TRBV4-1|NA|NA|TRBJ2-1
TGCGCCAGCAGCCAGTCCCGGGCCCCCAATGAGCAGTTCTTC
CASSQSRAPNEQFF
>TRBV14|NA|NA|TRBJ2-1
TGTGCCAGCAGCCAAGATTTGGGGGGCGGCCGGGGACACAATGAGCAGTTCTTC
CASSQDLGGGRGHNEQFF
>TRBV5-4|NA|NA|TRBJ1-3
TGTGCCAGCAGCTTGGTGGGGGGCTTTGGAAACACCATATATTTT
CASSLVGGFGNTIYF
>TRBV7-9|once|NA|TRBJ1-3
TGTGCCAGCAGCCAATCCTCTGGAAACACCATATATTTT
CASSQSSGNTIYF
>TRBV6-6|NA|TRBD1|TRBJ1-2
TGTGCCAGCACCGGACAGGCGAGCGGCTACACCTTC
CASTGQASGYTF
>TRBV7-8|once|TRBD2|TRBJ2-7
TGTGCCAGCAGCCTGCTAAGCGGGAGGAGTCTTCGTGAGCAGTACTTC
CASSLLSGRSLREQYF
>TRBV7-9|NA|NA|TRBJ1-4
TGTGCCCTCTATGAGCCTGGAAAACTGTTTTTT
CALYEPGKLFF
>TRBV10-1|NA|NA|TRBJ1-6
TGCGCCAGCAGTGAAGGGAGCTCCTATAATTCACCCCTCCACTTT
CASSEGSSYNSPLHF
>TRBV29-1|NA|NA|TRBJ2-3
TGCAGCGTCCCGGACGGGTCGATACGGGATACGCAGTATTTT
CSVPDGSIRDTQYF
>TRBV14|NA|TRBD2|TRBJ2-2
TGTGCCAGCAGCCGACTAGCGGGGTTCGGGGAGCTGTTTTTT
CASSRLAGFGELFF
>TRBV9|NA|TRBD1|TRBJ2-7
TGTGCCAGCAGCCGTACCGGGACAGAGCGTCGGGAGCAGTACTTC
CASSRTGTERREQYF
>TRBV5-5|NA|TRBD1|TRBJ1-5
TGTGCCAGCAGCCCAGGAGGGACAGGAAGCAATCAGCCCCAGCATTTT
CASSPGGTGSNQPQHF
>TRBV10-3|NA|TRBD1|TRBJ2-5
TGTGCCATCAGTGCGGGACAGGGGGTAGAGACCCAGTACTTC
CAISAGQGVETQYF
>TRBV5-1|NA|NA|TRBJ1-1
TGCGCCAGCAGCTTGGAGGGCCCTAACACTGAAGCTTTCTTT
CASSLEGPNTEAFF
>TRBV5-1|NA|NA|TRBJ1-2
TGCGCCAGCAGCTTTTCAGGGTTTAGCAACTATGGCTACACCTTC
CASSFSGFSNYGYTF
>TRBV6-4|NA|NA|TRBJ1-2
TGTGCCAGCAGTGACTACCCCGAGGGCTATGGCTACACCTTC
CASSDYPEGYGYTF
>TRBV7-6|NA|TRBD2|TRBJ2-7
TGTGCCAGCAGCCCTAGACTAGCGGGAGGCCCCTACGAGCAGTACTTC
CASSPRLAGGPYEQYF
>TRBV2|few|NA|TRBJ1-5
TGTGCCAGCAGTTGGGGGAATGGGGTTCAGCCCCAGCATTTT
CASSWGNGVQPQHF
>TRBV9|NA|NA|TRBJ2-1
TGTGCCAGCAGGCCGGGGGCAGGGGCGAATGAGCAGTTCTTC
CASRPGAGANEQFF
>TRBV28|NA|NA|TRBJ1-5
TGTGCCAGCAGTTACAGGGCCCGCAATCAGCCCCAGCATTTT
CASSYRARNQPQHF
>TRBV9|few|NA|TRBJ2-7
TGTGCCAGCAGCCCGAGACCCGCCCAAAGTTTGGGCGAGCAGTACTTC
CASSPRPAQSLGEQYF
>TRBV6-5|NA|NA|TRBJ1-6
TGTGCCAGCAGGTCAAGCAGGAGGGATTCACCCCTCCACTTT
CASRSSRRDSPLHF